A single TCR beta chain is shown here with its context. It lacks a known antigen. No much larger clone exists at a distance of one base, and base qualities are not known. These data come from a study of blood T cell repertoires in COVID-19 (dated by TCRdb to between 2020 and 2021). Background on the whole study: Recovered participants in ImmuneRACE Cohort 3 were defined as having two consecutive negative NP/OP PCR tests, clearance from a healthcare professional, or resolution of symptoms. The dataset comprised deeply sampled blood TCRbeta repertoires from subjects exposed to, actively infected with, or recovered from COVID-19. Samples came from the ongoing ImmuneRACE study (first 160 participants) plus 1,254 subjects from 6 global collaborators. The repertoires were made available in a free public database intended to serve as a resource for research on the immune response to SARS-CoV-2. Where available, HLA class I and class II types were obtained from metadata supplied by the sample provider rather than from assay-based typing. Collaborator samples came from the United States, Italy and Spain and covered acute and convalescent phases of COVID-19. A de-identified subject ID, COVID-19 status, age in years and sex were almost always included in the sample metadata. The material from the prospective study consisted of cDNA or gDNA derived from T cells, B-cell-depleted T cells, or PBMCs. The paper as a whole reports these results and caveats: Clinical and demographic metadata were provided uncurated, with the amount varying by source and participant.

In the prospective study, participants were roughly 18 to 95 years old, resided in under 30 geographic areas of the United States, and were enrolled through a virtual design. In the prospective study, cohorts were assigned on the basis of participant-reported clinical history obtained from a screening survey and a study questionnaire. Mobile phlebotomists in the prospective study collected whole blood, serum and a nasopharyngeal or oropharyngeal swab from every participant. Participants in the prospective study had the option to provide additional blood draws and questionnaires over a roughly two-month period. Before DNA extraction, prospective study blood samples were shipped either frozen or at room temperature. TCRbeta CDR3 regions were amplified from genomic DNA using the immunoSEQ Assay, a bias-controlled multiplex PCR. From the authors' description of their analysis: The number of nucleated cells in each sample was estimated from the amplification of reference gene primers within the assay. Sequence reads were collapsed and filtered to measure the absolute abundance of every unique TCRbeta CDR3 rearrangement. For each sample, productive Simpson clonality was calculated as the square root of Simpson's diversity index over productive rearrangements. Here the immuneACCESS table is served through TCRdb, limited to in-frame sequences with V and J called. Missing clones are a known gap in these copies; in checked studies unresolved V genes cover under half, and the rest lacks a known reason. The V and J calls and clone size are taken from that table; D and trimming were inferred from the DNA. In this sample the table shows around 290,000 clones, 88% of which occur a single time. Under 2.5% of the sample goes to the ten largest clones.

The germline V gene sets CDR1 to MDHEN and CDR2 to SYDVKM. Ends trimmed: V by 6 bases, J by 3 bases; bases unmatched to a gene: 7. There are 15 amino acids in the CDR3, from cysteine to phenylalanine inclusive. Only the CDR3 portion is preserved as DNA: 45 bases, with reading frame beginning at the first base. The sequence derives from a woman aged 55-69 years in a cohort exposed to, infected with or recovered from COVID-19 (not recorded which). The specimen sequenced was PBMCs or T cells enriched from blood (not recorded which). The chain was built from TRBV28 and TRBJ1-3; TRBD1 fits 8 bases in the junction. The CDR3 here reads CASRRQGAGGNTIYF. The nucleotide sequence is given as TGTGCCAGCAGGCGGCAGGGGGCTGGTGGAAACACCATATATTTT.